Listed here are 32 T cell receptor beta chains from one sample, sequenced in a study of blood T cells in healthy people across ages. Together with a sample-barcoded 5' primer, a J-beta primer mix was included in a second PCR lasting about 6 to 11 cycles. Using its own MiXCR run on the 5' RACE reads, TCRdb lists one record per CDR3 protein. The data show roughly 640,000 distinct CDR3 sequences, 25% to 35% seen once. The sample taken for sequencing was blood. Receptors originate from an elderly woman in good health.

In regard to this clonotype: Relative to the germline gene, one junction end is altered; a read error may explain this. The chain recombines TRBV7-2 with TRBJ2-3; possible D gene TRBD2, 7 bases. The CDR3 contains 16 residues. The germline CDR1 and CDR2 sequences are SGHTA and FQGNSA. CDR3: CASSPEGRGGTDMQYF. Here the CDR3 DNA reads TGTGCCAGCTCCCCCGAGGGGCGCGGGGGCACAGATATGCAGTATTTT.

Many counts were recorded for this clonotype. The rearrangement links TRBV7-2 to TRBJ1-5; TRBD1 matches 9 bases. The CDR3 extends over 15 amino acids. Germline trimming cut 4 bases from V and 3 bases from J; bases unmatched to any gene: 4. The V gene's germline CDR1 is SGHTA and CDR2 FQGNSA. The DNA of the CDR3 is TGTGCCAGCAGCTCAACAGGGGGCATCAATCAGCCCCAGCATTTT. Amino acid sequence: CASSSTGGINQPQHF.

A note on this clonotype: One base away lies a much larger clone, so this may be a sequencing read error. The chain employs TRBV4-3 and TRBJ2-2, with 7 bases lining up with TRBD1. The germline V gene has CDR1 LGHNA and CDR2 YSLEER. V trimming: 1 base; J trimming: 3 bases; junction bases outside the gene matches: 5. The CDR3 is 16 amino acids. The CDR3 sequence: CASSQAAGGYTGELFF. The DNA for the CDR3 is TGCGCCAGCAGCCAAGCGGCAGGGGGATACACCGGGGAGCTGTTTTTT.

The chain combines TRBV6-5 with TRBJ1-1, with D tentatively TRBD1 (6 bases). Trimming left V 3 bases short and J 2 bases short, with 10 bases between. The CDR3 is made up of 14 amino acids. Germline V CDR1 and CDR2: MNHEY, SVGAGI. CDR3 bases: TGTGCCAGCAGTTATAGGACAGTCAACACTGAAGCTTTCTTT. This codes for CASSYRTVNTEAFF.

This clonotype came up many times. The chain couples TRBV6-1 to TRBJ1-2; D is unresolved. There are 17 residues in the CDR3. CDR1 MNHNS and CDR2 SASEGT come from the germline V gene. Trimming cost V 3 bases and J 2 bases, with 19 bases left between them. The CDR3 reads CASSESGRLVLNYGYTF. The CDR3, as DNA: TGTGCCAGCAGTGAGTCCGGGAGACTCGTTCTCAACTATGGCTACACCTTC.

Turning to this clonotype: An end of the junction does not agree with germline; a read error may underlie this. This chain uses TRBV5-1 with TRBJ1-4; 9 bases are shared with TRBD1. The germline gives CDR1 SGHRS, CDR2 YFSETQ. The length of the CDR3 is 16 residues. The CDR3 DNA is TGCGCCAGCAGCTTGGGGGACAGGGACACTAATGAAAAACGGTTTTTT. Translation: CASSLGDRDTNEKRFF.

This clonotype was detected a few times. One end of the junction varies from germline; a read error may be responsible. The DNA for the CDR3 is TGTGCCAGCAGGCGGGGATTCACCGGGGAGCGGTTTTTT. Protein: CASRRGFTGERFF. The rearrangement joins TRBV6-2 or TRBV6-3 to TRBJ2-2; D perhaps matches TRBD2 (6 bases). The CDR3 totals 13 residues. Germline CDR1 is MNHEY and CDR2 is SVGEGT.

This clonotype has just a few counts. The V and J genes are TRBV5-1 and TRBJ2-3; 15 positions agree with TRBD2. The V gene end was trimmed by 6 bases and the J gene end by 12 bases; junction bases not matched to a gene: 8. The CDR3 consists of 14 residues. CDR1 is SGHRS and CDR2 is YFSETQ in the germline V gene. CDR3 protein: CASNPGTSGGPQYF. CDR3 coding DNA: TGCGCCAGCAACCCCGGGACTAGCGGGGGGCCCCAGTATTTT.

This clonotype was counted between two and nine times. A much larger clonotype is one base distant, so this may be a read error. The V gene is TRBV7-2, the J gene TRBJ2-7, with D perhaps TRBD1 or TRBD2 (6 bases each). The germline V gene encodes CDR1 SGHTA and CDR2 FQGNSA. This CDR3 has 15 amino acids. Trimming left V 1 base short and J 3 bases short, with 13 bases between. In nucleotides, the CDR3 is TGTGCCAGCAGCTTAGGCGACAGGAGGGGCTACGAGCAGTACTTC. Its translation: CASSLGDRRGYEQYF.

The chain employs TRBV5-1 and TRBJ1-5; tentatively, D is TRBD1 (6 bases). Trimming took off 0 bases at V and 3 bases at J, with 10 bases between the two ends. The germline V gene encodes CDR1 SGHRS and CDR2 YFSETQ. The CDR3 runs to 15 residues. This CDR3 is CASSLGGHFNQPQHF. CDR3 nucleotide sequence: TGCGCCAGCAGCTTGGGGGGACACTTCAATCAGCCCCAGCATTTT.

There are a few counts of this clonotype. The chain employs TRBV9 and TRBJ1-4, with a possible D match to TRBD1 (6 bases). The CDR3 length is 15 residues. Germline V gene data show CDR1 as SGDLS and CDR2 as YYNGEE. Trimming removed 3 bases from V and 5 bases from J, with 14 bases in between. CDR3 loop: CASSASGAGNEKLFF. The CDR3 bases are TGTGCCAGCAGCGCCTCAGGGGCAGGGAATGAAAAACTGTTTTTT.

This clonotype was seen a few times. The gene calls are TRBV6-1 and TRBJ1-6; 7 nucleotides match TRBD1. The V and J ends lost 3 bases and 10 bases, in that order; junction bases with no gene match: 6. In germline, CDR1 is MNHNS, CDR2 SASEGT. This CDR3 is built from 14 residues. CDR3 protein: CASSEAGGLSPLHF. The DNA of the CDR3 is TGTGCCAGCAGTGAGGCAGGGGGACTATCACCCCTCCACTTT.

This clonotype occurred many times. J is TRBJ1-2 and V is TRBV11-2; maybe TRBD1 (6 bases). Germline V gene sequence: CDR1 SGHAT, CDR2 FQNNGV. The V and J ends lost 0 bases and 5 bases respectively, with 10 bases between them. The CDR3 length is 14 residues. The DNA of the CDR3 is TGTGCCAGCAGCTTAGATCGGGGGACATATGGCTACACCTTC. This encodes CASSLDRGTYGYTF. The whole variable domain, filled in from reference TRBV11-2 and TRBJ1-2, reads EAGVAQSPRYKIIEKRQSVAFWCNPISGHATLYWYQQILGQGPKLLIQFQNNGVVDDSQLPKDRFSAERLKGVDSTLKIQPAKLEDSAVYLCASSLDRGTYGYTFGSGTRLTVV.

With regard to this clonotype: This may be a read error: a much more frequent sequence differs by one nucleotide. The J gene is TRBJ2-1, the V gene TRBV24-1; no firm D call. The CDR3 is made up of 9 amino acids. Germline V gene lookup returns CDR1 KGHDR and CDR2 SFDVKD. Deletions cut 12 bases from V and 9 bases from J, with 8 bases between. The CDR3 nucleotides read TGTGCCGCCACAGCTGAGCAGTTCTTC. Residues: CAATAEQFF.

Worth noting for this clonotype: Given a much more abundant clone one base away, this may be a read error. The CDR3 DNA is TGTGCCATCAGTGATTTAGAGTATGGCGACACCTTC. It encodes CAISDLEYGDTF. The chain uses TRBV10-3 and TRBJ1-2; no reliable D call. This CDR3 is 12 amino acids long. CDR1 is ENHRY, CDR2 SYGVKD, per germline.

Ten or more counts support this clonotype. The rearrangement links TRBV5-1 to TRBJ2-5; D gene ambiguous. Between the trimmed V and J ends, which lost 1 base and 5 bases, there was a span of 15 bases. The CDR3 totals 15 residues. Germline V gene data show CDR1 as SGHRS and CDR2 as YFSETQ. CDR3 region: CASSLRNSRRETQYF. In DNA, the CDR3 is TGCGCCAGCAGCTTGCGGAACTCACGGCGGGAGACCCAGTACTTC.

At least ten counts were recorded for this clonotype. J is TRBJ2-1 and V is TRBV9; D is perhaps TRBD1 (6 bases). Germline V lookup: CDR1 SGDLS, CDR2 YYNGEE. Trimming took off 4 bases at V and 7 bases at J, with 9 bases between the two ends. The CDR3 is 12 residues long. The CDR3 DNA reads TGTGCCAGCAGCATACAGGGAAATGAGCAGTTCTTC. This translates into CASSIQGNEQFF.

Regarding this clonotype: Being one base from a much bigger clone, this may be a read error. The chain has TRBV12-3 or TRBV12-4 and TRBJ2-7, with 10 bases lining up with TRBD2. The CDR3 covers 15 residues. Losses at the gene ends were 5 bases for V and 7 bases for J; bases not matched to a gene: 11. The CDR3: CASSPGLAPYNEQYF. The CDR3 DNA reads TGTGCCAGCAGTCCGGGACTAGCGCCCTACAATGAGCAGTACTTC.

The sample holds a few counts of this clonotype. A much larger clone differs from this one at a single base, so this may be a read error. CDR3 protein: CASSFRPAGTNTEELFF. Here the CDR3 DNA reads TGTGCCAGCAGCTTCCGTCCAGCGGGGACGAACACCGAGGAGCTGTTTTTT. This rearrangement joins TRBV11-1 to TRBJ2-2, with TRBD2 matching 7 bases. Germline lookup yields CDR1 SGHAT and CDR2 FQDESV (reference sequence). The length of the CDR3 is 17 residues.

Ten or more counts support this clonotype. V usage is TRBV14 and J usage is TRBJ1-1, with no clear D. This CDR3 has 14 amino acids. Between the trimmed V and J ends, which lost 1 base and 1 base, there was a span of 7 bases. Germline lookup yields CDR1 SGHDN and CDR2 FVKESK. The DNA of the CDR3 is TGTGCCAGCAGCCAAGTTTGGGGGAACACTGAAGCTTTCTTT. This sequence encodes CASSQVWGNTEAFF.

This clonotype was seen at least ten times. The J gene is TRBJ1-6, the V gene TRBV7-6; D is unresolved. This CDR3 spans 13 amino acids. Deletions cut 0 bases from V and 8 bases from J, with 5 bases between. From germline, CDR1 is SGHVS and CDR2 FNYEAQ. The CDR3 DNA follows: TGTGCCAGCAGCTTAGCTGCGGATTCACCCCTCCACTTT. Translated, it gives CASSLAADSPLHF. The full variable domain, rest sourced from reference TRBV7-6 and TRBJ1-6, is GAGVSQSPRYKVTKRGQDVALRCDPISGHVSLYWYRQALGQGPEFLTYFNYEAQQDKSGLPNDRFSAERPEGSISTLTIQRTEQRDSAMYRCASSLAADSPLHFGNGTRLTVT.

The count of this clonotype is one. This chain links TRBV9 with TRBJ2-3, with 8 positions matching TRBD2. CDR3 length: 14 amino acids. With V trimmed by 4 bases and J by 8 bases, 9 bases remained unmatched. Germline assignment: CDR1 SGDLS and CDR2 YYNGEE. The CDR3 loop reads CASSPRLAGSTQYF. CDR3 bases: TGTGCCAGCAGCCCAAGGCTAGCGGGTAGTACGCAGTATTTT.

This rearrangement joins TRBV20-1 to TRBJ2-1; 12 bases align to TRBD2. This CDR3 has 15 amino acids. Germline CDR1 is DFQATT and CDR2 is SNEGSKA (reference sequence). Trimming at V came to 3 bases and at J to 7 bases, leaving 7 bases not matched to a gene. The DNA of the CDR3 is TGCAGTGCTAGGATACCTAGCGGGGGGGCAAATGAGCAGTTCTTC. It translates to CSARIPSGGANEQFF.

On this clonotype itself: This may be a read error, as it is one base from a much larger clone. V and J are TRBV4-1 and TRBJ2-1; D gene ambiguous. The end of the DNA is better explained by TRBJ2-7, so the J call may be wrong. The CDR3 loop spans 15 amino acids. The germline V gene has CDR1 MGHRA and CDR2 YSYEKL. CDR3 sequence reads: CASSQDIRTTPEQYF. Written as DNA, the CDR3 is TGCGCCAGCAGCCAAGATATCCGTACAACTCCCGAGCAGTACTTC.

The gene calls are TRBV7-2 and TRBJ2-3, with D possibly matching TRBD2 (7 bases). The germline V gene encodes CDR1 SGHTA and CDR2 FQGNSA. V lost 1 base, J lost 6 bases, and 17 bases lay in between. The CDR3 runs to 16 residues. The CDR3 sequence: CASSLGGGAWSDTQYF. The CDR3 DNA is TGTGCCAGCAGCTTAGGTGGGGGGGCGTGGTCGGATACGCAGTATTTT.

The chain links TRBV7-8 to TRBJ1-4, with 9 positions matching TRBD1. V was clipped by 5 bases and J by 12 bases; unmatched bases: 10. CDR1 and CDR2 from the germline V gene are SGHVS and FQNEAQ. The CDR3 sequence is 14 residues long. CDR3 sequence reads: CASSQGTGSEELFF. DNA of the CDR3: TGTGCCAGCAGCCAAGGGACAGGGAGCGAAGAACTGTTTTTT.

The chain recombines TRBV2 with TRBJ1-6, with D possibly TRBD1 on 6 matching bases. The CDR3 totals 15 residues. The germline V gene encodes CDR1 SNHLY and CDR2 FYNNEI. V was trimmed by 6 bases and J by 7 bases, leaving 16 bases between them. CDR3 sequence (DNA): TGTGCCAGCAGGGGGGACACCGAATACAATTCACCCCTCCACTTT. It codes for CASRGDTEYNSPLHF.

This clonotype was seen a handful of times. The rearrangement joins TRBV4-2 to TRBJ2-7, with 10 bases aligning to TRBD1. TRBJ2-5 matches the DNA end more closely, so the J call is doubtful. Germline-derived CDR1 and CDR2 are LGHNA and YNFKEQ. CDR3 length: 16 amino acids. The CDR3 DNA follows: TGTGCCAGCGGACGGGCCGGGACAGGGGTTGAAAAGACCCAGTACTTC. It yields the protein CASGRAGTGVEKTQYF.

In this sample, this clonotype turned up many times. The chain couples TRBV5-1 to TRBJ2-5; 9 nucleotides line up with TRBD1. CDR1 and CDR2 from the germline V gene are SGHRS and YFSETQ. The ends lost 3 bases at V and 4 bases at J; junction bases unmatched: 7. CDR3 length: 15 residues. The CDR3 nucleotides are TGCGCCAGCAGCTCCGACAGGGGGTCGGTAGAGACCCAGTACTTC. Translation: CASSSDRGSVETQYF. The whole variable domain, remainder taken from reference TRBV5-1 and TRBJ2-5, is KAGVTQTPRYLIKTRGQQVTLSCSPISGHRSVSWYQQTPGQGLQFLFEYFSETQRNKGNFPGRFSGRQFSNSRSEMNVSTLELGDSALYLCASSSDRGSVETQYFGPGTRLLVL.

This clonotype showed up many times. The chain has TRBV3-1 and TRBJ2-1; 10 nucleotides line up with TRBD2. The CDR3 spans 17 residues. J gave up 4 bases and V 3 bases, and 9 bases lay outside the gene matches. CDR1 LGHDT and CDR2 YNNKEL come from the germline V gene (reference sequence). The CDR3 spells CASSHDLLAGEYNEQFF. The CDR3 DNA reads as TGTGCCAGCAGCCATGACTTGCTAGCGGGGGAATACAATGAGCAGTTCTTC.

This clonotype occurred a few times. One junction end disagrees with the germline gene, perhaps due to a read error. J is TRBJ2-7 and V is TRBV6-1; 10 bases agree with TRBD2. This CDR3 contains 17 residues. Germline V gives CDR1 MNHNS, CDR2 SASEGT. CDR3 residues: CASSPREAGGKSYERYF. Here the CDR3 DNA reads TGTGCCAGCAGTCCCCGGGAAGCGGGGGGGAAGTCCTACGAGCGGTACTTC.

Comment on this clonotype: This could be a read error, since a much larger clone is one nucleotide away. This chain uses TRBV2 with TRBJ1-5; D unresolved. The CDR3 sequence is 14 residues long. V lost 8 bases and J lost 0, with 11 bases in between. CDR1 is SNHLY, CDR2 FYNNEI, per germline. For the CDR3, the DNA is TGTGCCAGCGCTTTAGGTGTTAGCAATCAGCCCCAGCATTTT. It specifies CASALGVSNQPQHF.